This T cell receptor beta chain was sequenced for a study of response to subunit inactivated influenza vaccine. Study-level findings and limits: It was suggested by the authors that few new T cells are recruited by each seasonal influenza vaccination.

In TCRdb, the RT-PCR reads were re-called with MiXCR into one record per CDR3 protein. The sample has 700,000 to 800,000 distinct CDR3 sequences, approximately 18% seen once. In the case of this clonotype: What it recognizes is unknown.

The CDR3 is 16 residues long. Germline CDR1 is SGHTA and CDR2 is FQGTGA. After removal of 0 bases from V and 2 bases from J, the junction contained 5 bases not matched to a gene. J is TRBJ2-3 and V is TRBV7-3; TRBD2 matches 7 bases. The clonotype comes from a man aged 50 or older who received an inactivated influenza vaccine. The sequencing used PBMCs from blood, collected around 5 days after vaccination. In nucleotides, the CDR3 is TGTGCCAGCAGCTTAACTGGGACTACCAACACAGATACGCAGTATTTT. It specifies CASSLTGTTNTDTQYF.